The 8 T cell receptor beta chains listed next were all sequenced from one sample in a study of cytomegalovirus exposure and HLA in healthy donors. The PCR contained 60 Vbeta and 13 Jbeta primers. Clones were sequenced by immunoSEQ multiplex PCR, and TCRdb holds only the in-frame ones, with some missing. The sample lists roughly 240,000 clones; roughly 78% were seen once. Sequenced input: PBMCs. These receptors all stem from a boy aged 5-17 years in good health and CMV-seronegative.

The V gene is TRBV5-4, the J gene TRBJ2-7; tentatively, D is TRBD1 (7 bases). Trimming removed 0 bases from V and 5 bases from J, with 15 bases in between. CDR1 is SGHNT and CDR2 is YYREEE in the germline V gene (reference sequence). This CDR3 has 15 residues. For the CDR3, the DNA is TGTGCCAGCAGCTTGGACAGGGGACTGTACCACGAGCAGTACTTC. It encodes CASSLDRGLYHEQYF.

V is TRBV29-1 and J is TRBJ1-1; 9 bases align to TRBD1. J was trimmed by 5 bases and V by 7 bases; bases with no gene match: 8. CDR1 is SQVTM and CDR2 is ANQGSEA in the germline V gene. The CDR3 runs 13 residues. The CDR3 loop is CSAGDRELTEAFF. In DNA, the CDR3 is TGCAGCGCCGGGGACAGGGAATTAACTGAAGCTTTCTTT.

This clone was seen only a few times. V gene TRBV19 combines with J gene TRBJ1-2; the match to TRBD1 covers 9 bases. With V trimmed by 4 bases and J by 3 bases, 6 bases remained unmatched. Germline V CDR1 and CDR2: LNHDA, SQIVND (reference sequence). This CDR3 has 15 residues. The chain's CDR3 is CASSTGTGSDYGYTF. CDR3 in DNA: TGTGCCAGTAGTACCGGGACAGGGTCCGACTATGGCTACACCTTC.

The rearrangement joins TRBV25-1 to TRBJ2-7; 9 bases agree with TRBD2. V shed 3 bases, J shed 6 bases, and the junction held 6 bases outside the gene matches. The CDR3 extends over 14 amino acids. Per the germline V gene, CDR1 is MGHDK and CDR2 is SYGVNS. CDR3 in amino acids: CASSDRTSAREQYF. CDR3 nucleotides: TGTGCCAGCAGTGACCGGACTAGCGCCCGCGAGCAGTACTTC.

This chain joins TRBV19 and TRBJ2-7; D is possibly TRBD1 (5 bases). V lost 1 base and J lost 4, with 8 bases in between. Germline CDR1 is LNHDA and CDR2 is SQIVND (reference sequence). This CDR3 has 13 residues. The chain's CDR3 is CASSIGGRYEQYF. In nucleotides, the CDR3 is TGTGCCAGTAGTATAGGGGGCCGGTACGAGCAGTACTTC.

This clone has a handful of counts. This chain joins TRBV6-5 and TRBJ2-1; the D gene is possibly TRBD2 (5 bases). Germline lookup yields CDR1 MNHEY and CDR2 SVGAGI. This CDR3 contains 11 residues. V shed 5 bases and J shed 9 bases, with 8 bases lying between them. The CDR3 DNA is TGTGCCAGCAGTCGGGGTAGTGAGCAGTTCTTC. Residues: CASSRGSEQFF.

This chain connects TRBV18 to TRBJ2-7; 10 bases fit TRBD1. The germline V gene encodes CDR1 KGHSH and CDR2 LQKENI. V lost 1 base to trimming and J lost 9 bases; unmatched junction nucleotides: 12. The CDR3 sequence is 16 residues long. The CDR3 loop reads CASSPRDRGRIFGQYF. CDR3 sequence (DNA): TGTGCCAGCTCACCACGGGACAGGGGCCGCATCTTCGGGCAGTACTTC.

CDR3 region: CASSLGQLRNTIYF. The CDR3 DNA is TGTGCCAGCAGCTTGGGACAGCTCCGAAACACCATATATTTT. The chain uses TRBV2 and TRBJ1-3; 7 nucleotides align to TRBD1. After removal of 6 bases from V and 5 bases from J, the junction contained 7 bases not matched to a gene. Per the germline V gene, CDR1 is SNHLY and CDR2 is FYNNEI. The CDR3 is 14 residues long.